The TCR beta chain described here comes from a study of T cell repertoires in cytomegalovirus infection. At the level of the study: The public TCR beta signatures pointed to both CMV infection and matching HLA type. Whole-study findings and limits: Cumulative frequency of public TCR beta families picked out carriers of CMV plus the relevant HLA. Ex vivo, HLA-C-restricted CMV-specific TCR beta clonotypes prevailed over the rest of the response.

One entry per CDR3 protein results from TCRdb running MiXCR on the reads. The table includes 100,000 or so distinct CDR3 sequences, roughly a quarter detected once. This clonotype was observed at least ten times. The antigen is undetermined. V lost 4 bases and J 0 bases, leaving 18 bases between the germline ends. This CDR3 comprises 17 residues. From germline, CDR1 is SGHTA and CDR2 FQGNSA. The V and J genes are TRBV7-2 and TRBJ1-1, with D possibly being TRBD1 (6 bases). The clonotype was recovered from a human donor in good health (CMV status not recorded). Some clones in this sample may be carry-over from other donors' samples. What was sequenced was CD8+ T cells from PBMCs. The CDR3 sequence: CASSSLTGTQLNTEAFF. CDR3 DNA sequence: TGTGCCAGCAGCTCGTTAACCGGGACACAGCTGAACACTGAAGCTTTCTTT.